This TCR beta chain was sequenced for a study of T-cell memory formation after mild COVID-19. On the study more broadly: In these data, TCR clusters were largely donor specific.

Study results and limitations: Clones that contracted clustered mainly in CM and EM if CD4+ and in EMRA if CD8+. That cross-reactive memory joined was suggested by some responding clones appearing in pre-infection memory. Whereas later expanders leaned CD4+, clones contracting day 15 to 85 showed a balanced CD4/CD8 makeup.

TCRdb reprocessed the 5' RACE reads via MiXCR and lists one record per CDR3 protein. The data show 200,000 to 250,000 distinct CDR3 sequences, over 8.5% seen once. Germline CDR1 and CDR2: SGHRS and YFSETQ. This CDR3 has 17 residues. V was pared by 3 bases and J by 4 bases, with 22 bases between. About this clonotype itself: What it binds is not known.

This receptor was identified in a man aged 18 to 35 who had mild COVID-19 (a few samples of this study predate the infection). Cell type and time point are not known. Input material: PBMCs or a T cell subset sorted from them (not recorded which). This sequence joins TRBV5-1 and TRBJ1-2; D call uncertain. Here the CDR3 reads CASSWTPGRAEVYGYTF. CDR3 DNA: TGCGCCAGCAGCTGGACTCCCGGACGGGCAGAAGTCTATGGCTACACCTTC. The whole variable domain, filled in from reference TRBV5-1 and TRBJ1-2, reads KAGVTQTPRYLIKTRGQQVTLSCSPISGHRSVSWYQQTPGQGLQFLFEYFSETQRNKGNFPGRFSGRQFSNSRSEMNVSTLELGDSALYLCASSWTPGRAEVYGYTFGSGTRLTVV.